The next 19 T cell receptor beta chains were all read from a single sample in a study of T cells after yellow fever vaccination. TCRdb passed the 5' RACE reads through MiXCR, listing each CDR3 protein once. The sample consists of over 100,000 distinct CDR3 sequences, roughly 8.9% of them appearing once. Sequences were derived from CD8+ T cells sorted from PBMCs, sampled 45 days after the yellow fever booster vaccination. These receptors all stem from a man aged 25 to 45 who received the YFV17D yellow fever vaccine.

This clonotype occurred many times. This sequence joins TRBV4-3 and TRBJ2-1, with TRBD2 matching 8 bases. CDR1 is LGHNA and CDR2 is YSLEER in the germline V gene. V shed 0 bases, J shed 0 bases, and the junction held 10 bases outside the gene matches. CDR3 length: 19 residues. The CDR3: CASSQDPAGAPPSYNEQFF. CDR3 DNA sequence: TGCGCCAGCAGCCAAGATCCAGCGGGAGCGCCACCCTCCTACAATGAGCAGTTCTTC.

This chain joins TRBV29-1 and TRBJ2-7; maybe TRBD2 (5 bases). The CDR3 contains 13 residues. V was pared by 4 bases and J by 3 bases, with 13 bases between. Germline CDR1 is SQVTM and CDR2 is ANQGSEA. The CDR3 DNA is TGCAGCGTTGTTTCGGCGGCGGGCTACGAGCAGTACTTC. This translates into CSVVSAAGYEQYF.

The sample holds a few counts of this clonotype. V is TRBV13 and J is TRBJ2-7; TRBD2 matches 8 bases. V shed 7 bases and J 3 bases; nucleotides not matched to a gene: 11. Germline V lookup: CDR1 PRHDT, CDR2 FYEKMQ (reference sequence). CDR3 length: 15 residues. Here the CDR3 reads CASTRGGEGLYEQYF. The CDR3 DNA reads TGTGCCAGCACCCGGGGGGGGGAGGGCCTCTACGAGCAGTACTTC.

With regard to this clonotype: A much more abundant neighbour one base away suggests this may be a read error. The chain recombines TRBV5-6 with TRBJ2-1; 9 bases are a match to TRBD2. The junction had 1 base not matched to a gene; V was cut back by 0 bases and J by 6 bases. Germline V CDR1 and CDR2: SGHDT, YYEEEE. CDR3 size: 14 residues. The CDR3 protein is CASSLVSGSNEQFF. The DNA of the CDR3 is TGTGCCAGCAGCTTGGTTAGCGGGAGCAATGAGCAGTTCTTC.

This clonotype has at least ten counts. The rearrangement joins TRBV6-2 or TRBV6-3 to TRBJ2-7; 8 bases align to TRBD1. The CDR3 is 16 residues long. V gave up 7 bases and J gave up 3 bases; unmatched junction bases: 14. Germline V lookup: CDR1 MNHEY, CDR2 SVGEGT. DNA for the CDR3: TGTGCCAGCACCAACTCCGGACAGGGACGTATCTACGAGCAGTACTTC. It translates to CASTNSGQGRIYEQYF.

This clonotype was seen repeatedly, ten times or more. The chain couples TRBV10-3 to TRBJ2-1, with 10 nucleotides matching TRBD1. V was pared by 3 bases and J by 6 bases, with 5 bases of the junction left unmatched. CDR1 and CDR2 (germline): ENHRY, SYGVKD. The CDR3 spans 15 residues. Here the CDR3 DNA reads TGTGCCATCAGTGATCCGGGACAGGGGACCAATGAGCAGTTCTTC. Translated, it gives CAISDPGQGTNEQFF.

The sample holds many counts of this clonotype. The chain joins TRBV5-1 to TRBJ2-1; D perhaps matches TRBD2 (5 bases). The CDR3 consists of 12 residues. Trimming removed 5 bases from V and 9 bases from J, with 12 bases in between. The V gene's germline CDR1 is SGHRS and CDR2 YFSETQ. As DNA, the CDR3 is TGCGCCAGCAGGGACTGGGTGGGTGAGCAGTTCTTC. It translates to CASRDWVGEQFF.

This clonotype was detected ten times or more. The CDR3 nucleotides are TGTGCCAGCAGCAGGACAGGGTATTCGGGTGAGCAGTTCTTC. As protein: CASSRTGYSGEQFF. The chain combines TRBV12-3 or TRBV12-4 with TRBJ2-1; TRBD1 matches 8 bases. The CDR3 is 14 amino acids. V trimming: 6 bases; J trimming: 9 bases; junction bases outside the gene matches: 10.

This clonotype appeared many times. The chain joins TRBV20-1 to TRBJ2-2; 11 positions agree with TRBD2. The junction had 6 bases not matched to a gene; V was cut back by 0 bases and J by 0 bases. The CDR3 runs to 18 residues. Per germline, CDR1 DFQATT and CDR2 SNEGSKA (reference sequence). The CDR3 reads CSARDGPSGRPNTGELFF. The CDR3 nucleotides read TGCAGTGCTAGAGATGGTCCTAGCGGGAGGCCGAACACCGGGGAGCTGTTTTTT.

At least ten counts were recorded for this clonotype. This sequence joins TRBV15 and TRBJ2-1; the match to TRBD1 covers 10 bases. This CDR3 is 13 amino acids long. The trim removed 8 bases at V and 7 bases at J, leaving 5 bases unmatched. Germline loops: CDR1 LNHNV, CDR2 YYDKDF (reference sequence). Written as DNA, the CDR3 is TGTGCCACCTCACGGGACAGGGGAAATGAGCAGTTCTTC. Encoded protein: CATSRDRGNEQFF.

The table lists this clonotype with many counts. The rearrangement joins TRBV6-5 to TRBJ1-4; 11 bases agree with TRBD1. The CDR3 is 15 amino acids. Germline lookup yields CDR1 MNHEY and CDR2 SVGAGI. The V and J ends lost 2 bases and 6 bases, in that order; junction bases with no gene match: 2. This CDR3 reads CASSYGTGGDEKLFF. In DNA, the CDR3 is TGTGCCAGCAGTTACGGGACAGGGGGAGATGAAAAACTGTTTTTT.

On this clonotype itself: An end of the junction differs from the germline gene, which may be a read error. V usage is TRBV12-3 or TRBV12-4 and J usage is TRBJ2-1; weak D call: TRBD1 (5 bases). The CDR3 runs to 14 residues. The CDR3 reads CASSPLDSYIEQFF. The CDR3 DNA reads as TGTGCCAGCAGTCCATTAGACAGCTACATTGAGCAGTTCTTC.

This clonotype showed up many times. The CDR3 protein is CASRPGLEGSEQYF. In DNA form, the CDR3 reads TGTGCCAGCAGACCGGGACTAGAAGGTTCCGAGCAGTACTTC. This chain joins TRBV27 and TRBJ2-7; 8 bases match TRBD2. The V gene's germline CDR1 is MNHEY and CDR2 SMNVEV (reference sequence). CDR3 size: 14 residues. The V segment lost 6 bases and the J segment 6 bases; nucleotides outside the gene matches: 10.

The chain uses TRBV25-1 and TRBJ1-2, with D possibly being TRBD1 (5 bases). CDR1 and CDR2 (germline): MGHDK, SYGVNS. CDR3 length: 15 residues. Deletions cut 4 bases from V and 4 bases from J, with 16 bases between. The CDR3 DNA is TGTGCCAGCAGTGCCGGGACCTCGGGGGGCTATGGCTACACCTTC. Protein: CASSAGTSGGYGYTF.

This clonotype was counted ten times or more. V gene TRBV6-2 or TRBV6-3 combines with J gene TRBJ2-5, with unresolved D. The V gene lost 6 bases and the J gene lost 5 bases, with 13 bases spanning the gap. The germline CDR1 and CDR2 sequences are MNHEY and SVGEGT. The CDR3 extends over 13 amino acids. CDR3: CASRALNEETQYF. In DNA, the CDR3 is TGTGCCAGCAGGGCACTCAATGAGGAGACCCAGTACTTC.

This chain links TRBV5-6 with TRBJ2-7; TRBD1 might be the D (7 bases). This CDR3 comprises 19 residues. Germline-derived CDR1 and CDR2 are SGHDT and YYEEEE. V lost 0 bases and J 3 bases, leaving 25 bases between the germline ends. CDR3 sequence (DNA): TGTGCCAGCAGCTTGGCCCCCGGGACAGAAGGACTATTTAGCTACGAGCAGTACTTC. Protein product: CASSLAPGTEGLFSYEQYF.

This clonotype showed up many times. V is TRBV15 and J is TRBJ2-7, with 9 bases aligning to TRBD2. There are 16 residues in the CDR3. Trimming at V came to 0 bases and at J to 7 bases, leaving 10 bases not matched to a gene. Germline assignment: CDR1 LNHNV and CDR2 YYDKDF (reference sequence). CDR3 DNA sequence: TGTGCCACCAGCAGAGATCAAATGTTAGCGGGAGTTGAGCAGTACTTC. Translation gives CATSRDQMLAGVEQYF.

The rearrangement uses TRBV5-1 and TRBJ2-4, with TRBD1 as a possible D gene (5 bases). The CDR3 contains 17 residues. Germline assignment: CDR1 SGHRS and CDR2 YFSETQ. Trimming removed 0 bases at V and 3 bases at J, with 16 bases between. Here the CDR3 DNA reads TGCGCCAGCAGCTTGGGAATAGGGGCGATCGACAAAAACATTCAGTACTTC. It specifies CASSLGIGAIDKNIQYF.

There are a few counts of this clonotype. This rearrangement joins TRBV28 to TRBJ2-5; D call uncertain. CDR3 length: 13 amino acids. V lost 9 bases and J lost 1, with 12 bases in between. Germline-derived CDR1 and CDR2 are MDHEN and SYDVKM. This CDR3 is CASGQEPQETQYF. As DNA, the CDR3 is TGTGCCAGTGGTCAGGAACCCCAAGAGACCCAGTACTTC.